One sample yielded the 11 T cell receptor beta chains listed below, sequenced in a study of cytomegalovirus exposure and HLA in healthy donors. The PCR had 60 Vbeta and 13 Jbeta primers. Generated by immunoSEQ multiplex PCR, the TCRdb table keeps only in-frame clones and is missing some. The profile shows approximately 100,000 clones, about four fifths of them singletons. Sequencing was done on a sample of PBMCs. Source of these receptors: a woman aged 40 to 55 in good health and CMV-seropositive.

This clone was recorded once. The rearrangement joins TRBV6-1 to TRBJ2-2; tentatively, D is TRBD1 (5 bases). Germline values: CDR1 MNHNS, CDR2 SASEGT. The CDR3 is made up of 18 amino acids. The V end was cut by 2 bases, the J end by 0 bases, with 16 bases between. The CDR3 DNA reads TGTGCCAGCAGTGAAAGGGTTACGGTGGGGCCGAACACCGGGGAGCTGTTTTTT. Encoded protein: CASSERVTVGPNTGELFF.

The chain combines TRBV6-6 with TRBJ2-1; no clear D gene. CDR3 size: 13 residues. Trimming removed 3 bases from V and 8 bases from J, with 11 bases in between. Germline V gives CDR1 MNHNY, CDR2 SVGAGI (reference sequence). CDR3 amino acids: CASSYLVSHEQFF. In nucleotides, the CDR3 is TGTGCCAGCAGTTATTTGGTTAGCCATGAGCAGTTCTTC.

The sample holds a few counts of this clone. This chain connects TRBV5-1 to TRBJ2-5; TRBD2 matches 8 bases. CDR3 size: 13 residues. The V gene end was trimmed by 1 base and the J gene end by 5 bases; junction bases not matched to a gene: 1. Germline-derived CDR1 and CDR2 are SGHRS and YFSETQ. The CDR3 spells CASSLSGGETQYF. DNA of the CDR3: TGCGCCAGCAGCTTGTCGGGGGGGGAGACCCAGTACTTC. The variable domain in full, completed from reference TRBV5-1 and TRBJ2-5, reads KAGVTQTPRYLIKTRGQQVTLSCSPISGHRSVSWYQQTPGQGLQFLFEYFSETQRNKGNFPGRFSGRQFSNSRSEMNVSTLELGDSALYLCASSLSGGETQYFGPGTRLLVL.

The J gene is TRBJ2-3, the V gene TRBV10-2, with D tentatively TRBD1 (5 bases). V shed 7 bases and J shed 4 bases, with 21 bases lying between them. Germline loops: CDR1 WSHSY, CDR2 SAAADI. The CDR3 extends over 16 amino acids. The CDR3 DNA reads as TGCGCCAGCACCGAAGGGGTTAGATTGAAGGCAGATACGCAGTATTTT. It is translated as CASTEGVRLKADTQYF.

V usage is TRBV7-3 and J usage is TRBJ2-5, with TRBD2 identical over 10 bases. There are 15 residues in the CDR3. The V and J ends lost 6 bases and 0 bases, in that order; junction bases with no gene match: 4. Germline values: CDR1 SGHTA, CDR2 FQGTGA. CDR3 sequence (DNA): TGTGCCAGCAGTCGGACTAGCGGATACCAAGAGACCCAGTACTTC. Translating it yields CASSRTSGYQETQYF. Drawing the rest from reference TRBV7-3 and TRBJ2-5, the complete variable domain is GAGVSQTPSNKVTEKGKYVELRCDPISGHTALYWYRQSLGQGPEFLIYFQGTGAADDSGLPNDRFFAVRPEGSVSTLKIQRTERGDSAVYLCASSRTSGYQETQYFGPGTRLLVL.

The rearrangement uses TRBV5-1 and TRBJ2-5; 12 bases line up with TRBD1. V lost 3 bases to trimming and J lost 11 bases; unmatched junction nucleotides: 11. The CDR3 runs to 15 residues. CDR1 and CDR2 from the germline V gene are SGHRS and YFSETQ. CDR3 protein: CASSSPGTGGYEQYF. The CDR3 DNA is TGCGCCAGCAGCTCACCGGGGACAGGGGGCTATGAGCAGTACTTC.

This clone was counted once. The chain combines TRBV28 with TRBJ1-5, with TRBD1 as a possible D gene (6 bases). CDR3 size: 17 residues. Germline CDR1 MDHEN, CDR2 SYDVKM. Trimming took off 6 bases at V and 2 bases at J, with 20 bases between the two ends. CDR3 in DNA: TGTGCCAGCAGAGCTTTCAGGGGCCCCATGGGCAATCAGCCCCAGCATTTT. Translating it yields CASRAFRGPMGNQPQHF.

The CDR3 here is CASNPAGGAYQPQHF. The DNA of the CDR3 is TGTGCCAGCAACCCGGCAGGGGGCGCGTATCAGCCCCAGCATTTT. V is TRBV6-6 and J is TRBJ1-5; 8 bases map to TRBD1. Trimming at V came to 7 bases and at J to 5 bases, leaving 10 bases not matched to a gene. The CDR3 sequence is 15 residues long. Germline CDR1 reads MNHNY; CDR2 reads SVGAGI (reference sequence).

This rearrangement joins TRBV7-8 to TRBJ2-7, with TRBD1 identical over 7 bases. The CDR3 is 16 amino acids. V gave up 1 base and J gave up 0 bases; unmatched junction bases: 6. Germline assignment: CDR1 SGHVS and CDR2 FQNEAQ. This CDR3 reads CASSLGLWDSSYEQYF. The DNA of the CDR3 is TGTGCCAGCAGCTTAGGTCTCTGGGACAGCTCCTACGAGCAGTACTTC.

V and J are TRBV7-2 and TRBJ1-3; D is unclear. The CDR3 runs 19 residues. The germline CDR1 and CDR2 sequences are SGHTA and FQGNSA. Trimming stripped 1 base from V and 0 bases from J, with 19 bases between. The CDR3 here is CASSLVGLWTGSSGNTIYF. DNA of the CDR3: TGTGCCAGCAGCTTAGTAGGGTTATGGACTGGGAGCTCTGGAAACACCATATATTTT.

V usage is TRBV5-4 and J usage is TRBJ2-2; D is uncertain. Trimming cost V 0 bases and J 4 bases, with 4 bases left between them. The germline CDR1 and CDR2 sequences are SGHNT and YYREEE (reference sequence). The CDR3 is made up of 13 amino acids. CDR3 loop: CASSLDSTGELFF. DNA of the CDR3: TGTGCCAGCAGCTTGGACTCCACCGGGGAGCTGTTTTTT. The variable domain in full, completed from reference TRBV5-4 and TRBJ2-2, reads ETGVTQSPTHLIKTRGQQVTLRCSSQSGHNTVSWYQQALGQGPQFIFQYYREEENGRGNFPPRFSGLQFPNYSSELNVNALELDDSALYLCASSLDSTGELFFGEGSRLTVL.